This T cell receptor (beta chain) was observed in a study of control samples from healthy donors and cancer patients. Sequenced by immunoSEQ multiplex PCR; TCRdb stores in-frame clones only, minus some. Of about 160,000 clones listed, around 94% were seen once; the top ten hold around 13%. This clone appeared once. The V gene's germline CDR1 is KGHDR and CDR2 SFDVKD. Trimming removed 8 bases at V and 4 bases at J, with 12 bases between. The CDR3 has 13 amino acids. The TCR was taken from a man aged 55 to 70 with colorectal cancer. What was sequenced was PBMCs. J is TRBJ2-3 and V is TRBV24-1; D gene ambiguous. The chain's CDR3 is CATNGPGADTQYF. CDR3 nucleotides: TGTGCCACCAATGGGCCAGGTGCAGATACGCAGTATTTT.